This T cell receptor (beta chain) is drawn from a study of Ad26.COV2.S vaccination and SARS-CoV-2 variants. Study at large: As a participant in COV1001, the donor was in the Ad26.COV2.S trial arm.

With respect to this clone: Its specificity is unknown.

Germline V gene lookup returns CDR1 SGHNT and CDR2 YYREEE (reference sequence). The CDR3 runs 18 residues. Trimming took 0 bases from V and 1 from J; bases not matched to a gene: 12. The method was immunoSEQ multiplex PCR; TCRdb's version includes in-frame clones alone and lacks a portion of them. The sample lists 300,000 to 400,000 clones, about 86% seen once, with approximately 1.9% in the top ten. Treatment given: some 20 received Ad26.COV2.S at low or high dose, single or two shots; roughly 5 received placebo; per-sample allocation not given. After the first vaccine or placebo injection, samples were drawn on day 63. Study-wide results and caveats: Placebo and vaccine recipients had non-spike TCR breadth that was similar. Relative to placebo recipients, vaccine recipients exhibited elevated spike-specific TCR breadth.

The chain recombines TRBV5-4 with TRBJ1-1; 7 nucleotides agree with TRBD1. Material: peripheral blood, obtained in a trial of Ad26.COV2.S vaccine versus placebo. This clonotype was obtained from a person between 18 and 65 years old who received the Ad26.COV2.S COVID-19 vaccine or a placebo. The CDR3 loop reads CASSLGGKQGRRNTEAFF. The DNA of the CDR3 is TGTGCCAGCAGCTTGGGTGGGAAACAGGGGCGCAGGAACACTGAAGCTTTCTTT.